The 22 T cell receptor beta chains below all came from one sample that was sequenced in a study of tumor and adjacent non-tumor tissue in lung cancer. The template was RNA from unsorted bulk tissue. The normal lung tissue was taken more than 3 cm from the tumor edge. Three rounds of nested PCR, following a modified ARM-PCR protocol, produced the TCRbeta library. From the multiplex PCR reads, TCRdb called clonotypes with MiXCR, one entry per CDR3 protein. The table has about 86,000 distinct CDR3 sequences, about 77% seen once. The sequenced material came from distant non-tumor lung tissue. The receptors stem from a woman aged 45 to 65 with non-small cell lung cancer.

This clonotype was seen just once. In DNA form, the CDR3 reads TGTGCCGGCACCCCAGCCGAGGGGTCGGGAGGCAATGAGCAGTTCTTC. Its protein product is CAGTPAEGSGGNEQFF. The rearrangement joins TRBV6-1 to TRBJ2-1; 7 positions agree with TRBD2. J was trimmed by 6 bases and V by 11 bases; bases with no gene match: 19. From germline, CDR1 is MNHNS and CDR2 SASEGT. The CDR3 runs 16 residues.

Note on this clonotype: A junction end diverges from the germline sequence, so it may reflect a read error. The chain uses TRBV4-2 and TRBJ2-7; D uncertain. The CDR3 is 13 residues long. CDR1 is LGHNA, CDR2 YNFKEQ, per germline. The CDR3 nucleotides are TGTGCCAGCAGCCAAGAGGTAAACTACGAGCAGAAGTTC. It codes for CASSQEVNYEQKF.

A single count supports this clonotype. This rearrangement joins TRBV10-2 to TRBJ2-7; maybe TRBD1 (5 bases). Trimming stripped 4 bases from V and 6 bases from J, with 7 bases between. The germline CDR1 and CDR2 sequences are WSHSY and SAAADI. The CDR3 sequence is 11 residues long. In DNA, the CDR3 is TGCGCCAGCAGTGGGGGCACCGAGCAGTACTTC. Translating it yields CASSGGTEQYF.

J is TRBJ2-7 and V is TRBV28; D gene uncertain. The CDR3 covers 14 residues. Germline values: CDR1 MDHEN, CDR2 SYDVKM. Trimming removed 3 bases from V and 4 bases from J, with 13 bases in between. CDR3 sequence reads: CASSFDMFTYEQYF. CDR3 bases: TGTGCCAGCAGTTTTGACATGTTCACTTACGAGCAGTACTTC.

The CDR3 DNA is TGCGCCAGCAGCTCCCTCAGCGGCCCCGGTCGCAATGAGCAGTTCTTC. Residues: CASSSLSGPGRNEQFF. This chain connects TRBV4-1 to TRBJ2-1; the D gene is possibly TRBD2 (5 bases). Trimming cost V 5 bases and J 6 bases, with 20 bases left between them. The CDR3 runs to 16 residues. Germline V gene data show CDR1 as MGHRA and CDR2 as YSYEKL.

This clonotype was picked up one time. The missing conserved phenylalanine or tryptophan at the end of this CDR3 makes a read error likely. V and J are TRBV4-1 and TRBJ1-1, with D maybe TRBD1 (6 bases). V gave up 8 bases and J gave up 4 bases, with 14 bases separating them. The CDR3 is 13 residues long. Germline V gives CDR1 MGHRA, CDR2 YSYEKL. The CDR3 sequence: CASGGGTTTEAFS. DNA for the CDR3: TGCGCCAGCGGGGGGGGGACAACCACTGAAGCTTTCTCT.

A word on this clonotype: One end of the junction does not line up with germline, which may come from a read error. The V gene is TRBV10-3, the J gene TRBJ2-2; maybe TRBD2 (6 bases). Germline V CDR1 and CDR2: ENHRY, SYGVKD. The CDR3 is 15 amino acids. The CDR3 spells CAISGQQEGTGELLF. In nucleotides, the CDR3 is TGTGCCATCAGTGGTCAGCAGGAGGGCACCGGGGAGCTGCTTTTT.

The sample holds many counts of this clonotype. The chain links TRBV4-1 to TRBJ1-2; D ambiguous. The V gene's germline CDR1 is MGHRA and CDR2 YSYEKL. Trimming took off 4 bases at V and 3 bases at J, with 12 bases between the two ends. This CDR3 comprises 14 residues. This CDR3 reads CASSLSGPHYGYTF. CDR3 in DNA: TGCGCCAGCAGCCTATCCGGGCCTCACTATGGCTACACCTTC.

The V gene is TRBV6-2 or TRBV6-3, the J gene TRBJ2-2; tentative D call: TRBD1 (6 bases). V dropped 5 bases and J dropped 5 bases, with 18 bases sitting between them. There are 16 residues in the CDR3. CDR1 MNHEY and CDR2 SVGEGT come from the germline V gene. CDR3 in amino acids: CASSRLRHRVTGELFF. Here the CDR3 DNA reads TGTGCCAGCAGTCGCCTTCGACACAGGGTAACCGGGGAGCTGTTTTTT.

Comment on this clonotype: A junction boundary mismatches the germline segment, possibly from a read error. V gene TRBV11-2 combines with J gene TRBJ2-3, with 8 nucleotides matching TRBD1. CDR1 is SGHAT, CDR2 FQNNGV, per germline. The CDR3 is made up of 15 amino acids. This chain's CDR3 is CASSLGPPGGHTQYF. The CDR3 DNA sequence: TGTGCCAGCAGCTTAGGACCCCCAGGGGGCCATACACAGTATTTC.

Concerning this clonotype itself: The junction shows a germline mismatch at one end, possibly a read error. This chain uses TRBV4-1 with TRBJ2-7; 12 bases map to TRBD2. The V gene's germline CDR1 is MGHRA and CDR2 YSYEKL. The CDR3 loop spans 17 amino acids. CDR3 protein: CASIQQTSGSILNEQYF. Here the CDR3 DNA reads TGCGCCAGCATCCAACAGACTAGCGGGAGTATTCTCAACGAGCAGTACTTC.

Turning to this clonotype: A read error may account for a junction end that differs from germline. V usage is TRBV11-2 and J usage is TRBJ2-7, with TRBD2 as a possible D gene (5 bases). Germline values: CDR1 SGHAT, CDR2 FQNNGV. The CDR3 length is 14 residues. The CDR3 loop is CANSLIRESYEQYF. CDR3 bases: TGTGCCAACAGCTTAATTAGGGAGAGCTACGAGCAGTACTTC.

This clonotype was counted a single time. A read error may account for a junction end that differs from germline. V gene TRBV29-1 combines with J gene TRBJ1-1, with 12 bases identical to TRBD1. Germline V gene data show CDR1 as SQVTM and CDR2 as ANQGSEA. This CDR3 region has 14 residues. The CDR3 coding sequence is TGTAGCGTCTCGGGACAGGGGGCCCCCACTGAAGTTTTCTTT. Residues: CSVSGQGAPTEVFF.

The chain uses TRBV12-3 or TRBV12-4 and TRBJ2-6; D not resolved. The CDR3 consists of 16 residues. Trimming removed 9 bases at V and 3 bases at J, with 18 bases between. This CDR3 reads CASSCDPQSGANVLTF. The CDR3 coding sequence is TGTGCCAGTAGCTGCGACCCGCAAAGTGGGGCCAACGTCCTGACTTTC.

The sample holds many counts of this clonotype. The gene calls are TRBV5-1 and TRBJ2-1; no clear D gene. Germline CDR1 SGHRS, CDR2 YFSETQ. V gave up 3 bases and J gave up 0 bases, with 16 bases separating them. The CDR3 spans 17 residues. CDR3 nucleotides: TGCGCCAGCAGCTCCGGGTCCCAAAGCTCCTCCTACAATGAGCAGTTCTTC. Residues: CASSSGSQSSSYNEQFF. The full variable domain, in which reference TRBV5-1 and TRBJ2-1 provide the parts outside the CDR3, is KAGVTQTPRYLIKTRGQQVTLSCSPISGHRSVSWYQQTPGQGLQFLFEYFSETQRNKGNFPGRFSGRQFSNSRSEMNVSTLELGDSALYLCASSSGSQSSSYNEQFFGPGTRLTVL.

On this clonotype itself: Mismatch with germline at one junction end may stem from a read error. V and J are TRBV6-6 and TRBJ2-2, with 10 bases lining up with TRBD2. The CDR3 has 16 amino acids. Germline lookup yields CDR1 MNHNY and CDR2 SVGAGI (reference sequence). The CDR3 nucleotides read TGTGCCAGCAGGGAAAGCGGGGGGGCTTTGTCCGGGGAGTTGTTTTTT. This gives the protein CASRESGGALSGELFF.

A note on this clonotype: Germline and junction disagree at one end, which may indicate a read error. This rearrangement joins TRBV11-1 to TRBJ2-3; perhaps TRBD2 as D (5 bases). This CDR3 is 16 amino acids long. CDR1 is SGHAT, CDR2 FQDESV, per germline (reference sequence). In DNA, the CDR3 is TGTGTCAGCAGCTTAGGCCTTGGCGGACTCGGGGATACACAGTATTTT. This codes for CVSSLGLGGLGDTQYF.

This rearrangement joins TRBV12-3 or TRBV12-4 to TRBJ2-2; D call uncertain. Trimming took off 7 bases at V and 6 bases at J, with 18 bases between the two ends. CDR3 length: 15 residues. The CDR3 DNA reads TGTGCCAGCACACGTCATTTGTCTGTCGCCGGGGAGCTGTTTTTT. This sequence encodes CASTRHLSVAGELFF.

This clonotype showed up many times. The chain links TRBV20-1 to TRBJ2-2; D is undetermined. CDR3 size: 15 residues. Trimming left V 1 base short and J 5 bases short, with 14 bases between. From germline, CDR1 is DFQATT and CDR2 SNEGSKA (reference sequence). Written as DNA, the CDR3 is TGCAGTGCTAGAGGGGGTCAGAGGAAGACCGGGGAGCTGTTTTTT. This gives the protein CSARGGQRKTGELFF.

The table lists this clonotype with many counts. The CDR3: CASSFKDRGELLVYGYTF. For the CDR3, the DNA is TGTGCCAGCAGCTTCAAGGACAGGGGCGAGCTGCTGGTTTATGGCTACACCTTC. The chain employs TRBV5-6 and TRBJ1-2; 9 nucleotides line up with TRBD1. The CDR3 runs 18 residues. Trimming at V came to 2 bases and at J to 5 bases, leaving 16 bases not matched to a gene. Germline V gene lookup returns CDR1 SGHDT and CDR2 YYEEEE.

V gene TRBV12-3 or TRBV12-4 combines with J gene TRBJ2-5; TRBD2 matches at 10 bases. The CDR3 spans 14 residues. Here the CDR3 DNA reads TGTGCTAATAGTCGGACTAGCGGACAAGAGACCCAGTACTTC. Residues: CANSRTSGQETQYF.

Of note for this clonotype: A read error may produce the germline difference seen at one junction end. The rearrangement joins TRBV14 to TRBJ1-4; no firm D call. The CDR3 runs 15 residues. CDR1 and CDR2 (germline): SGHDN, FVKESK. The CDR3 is CASNQVQSANEKLFF. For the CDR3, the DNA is TGTGCCAGCAACCAAGTGCAATCAGCTAATGAAAAACTGTTTTTT.